These 28 T cell receptor beta chains were sequenced from one sample in a study of blood T cell repertoires in COVID-19. The assay was immunoSEQ multiplex PCR, and TCRdb's table has in-frame clones only and misses some. The sample contains around 64,000 clones, roughly 87% of which appear only once. Sequenced input: peripheral blood. Receptors originate from an older man in a cohort sampled during active COVID-19.

The rearrangement links TRBV30 to TRBJ1-6, with D possibly TRBD1 on 6 matching bases. Germline V gene data show CDR1 as GTSNPN and CDR2 as SVGIG (reference sequence). The length of the CDR3 is 15 residues. Between the trimmed V and J ends, which lost 2 bases and 6 bases, there was a span of 14 bases. The CDR3 spells CAWSQGTVGNSPLHF. DNA for the CDR3: TGTGCCTGGAGTCAGGGGACGGTGGGTAATTCACCCCTCCACTTT.

The rearrangement uses TRBV27 and TRBJ1-6; no clear D. Per the germline V gene, CDR1 is MNHEY and CDR2 is SMNVEV (reference sequence). This CDR3 is 15 amino acids long. V was shortened by 0 bases and J by 7 bases, with 10 bases between the two germline ends. The CDR3 DNA reads as TGTGCCAGCAGTTTATCAAGAACGGTCAATTCACCCCTCCACTTT. Translation gives CASSLSRTVNSPLHF.

The V call is TRBV5-4, the J call TRBJ2-1; TRBD2 aligns across 9 bases. Germline CDR1 reads SGHNT; CDR2 reads YYREEE (reference sequence). Unmatched junction bases numbered 5, after V lost 1 base and J lost 0 bases. The CDR3 has 17 residues. The CDR3, as DNA: TGTGCCAGCAGCTTGAGTAGCGGGGGTAGCTCCTACAATGAGCAGTTCTTC. This gives the protein CASSLSSGGSSYNEQFF.

The chain has TRBV2 and TRBJ1-2; 7 nucleotides align to TRBD1. The CDR3 totals 14 residues. Germline values: CDR1 SNHLY, CDR2 FYNNEI. V lost 5 bases, J lost 3 bases, and 6 bases stayed unmatched. As DNA, the CDR3 is TGTGCCAGCAGTTTTACAGGGGAGGACTATGGCTACACCTTC. Translating it yields CASSFTGEDYGYTF.

The chain couples TRBV6-1 to TRBJ1-6; D not certain. CDR1 and CDR2 from the germline V gene are MNHNS and SASEGT. Trimming took off 3 bases at V and 5 bases at J, with 5 bases between the two ends. The CDR3 sequence is 13 residues long. For the CDR3, the DNA is TGTGCCAGCAGTGACAGGAATAATTCACCCCTCCACTTT. Its translation: CASSDRNNSPLHF.

The chain couples TRBV2 to TRBJ2-1, with D tentatively TRBD2 (6 bases). CDR3 length: 13 residues. CDR1 and CDR2 from the germline V gene are SNHLY and FYNNEI. The V end was cut by 8 bases, the J end by 7 bases, with 15 bases between. The CDR3: CASPGRRGNEQFF. CDR3 coding DNA: TGTGCCAGCCCGGGACGGAGGGGAAATGAGCAGTTCTTC.

The V call is TRBV3-1 (or the pseudogene TRBV3-2), the J call TRBJ1-1; perhaps TRBD1 as D (5 bases). Trimming removed 4 bases at V and 8 bases at J, with 14 bases between. The germline CDR1 and CDR2 sequences are LGHDT and YNNKEL (reference sequence). The CDR3 spans 13 residues. CDR3 region: CASSPKGGDEAFF. The CDR3, as DNA: TGTGCCAGCAGCCCTAAAGGAGGGGACGAAGCTTTCTTT.

The chain uses TRBV6-2 or TRBV6-3 and TRBJ1-6; the match to TRBD1 covers 8 bases. The CDR3 runs to 15 residues. Unmatched junction bases numbered 8, after V lost 5 bases and J lost 8 bases. Germline values: CDR1 MNHEY, CDR2 SVGEGT. The CDR3 protein is CASSRQGTWDSPLHF. In DNA form, the CDR3 reads TGTGCCAGCAGTAGACAGGGGACGTGGGATTCACCCCTCCACTTT.

The chain uses TRBV6-1 and TRBJ1-3; TRBD1 might be the D (5 bases). The CDR3 runs 15 residues. V lost 3 bases and J lost 0, with 9 bases in between. Germline CDR1 reads MNHNS; CDR2 reads SASEGT. The CDR3 DNA sequence: TGTGCCAGCAGTGACGGGGGGAGCTCTGGAAACACCATATATTTT. Its translation: CASSDGGSSGNTIYF.

This sequence joins TRBV29-1 and TRBJ2-7, with D maybe TRBD2 (6 bases). V lost 5 bases and J lost 9, with 14 bases in between. This CDR3 spans 11 amino acids. CDR1 SQVTM and CDR2 ANQGSEA come from the germline V gene. The CDR3 region has the DNA TGCAGCGTTAATACAATCGGGAGGCAGTACTTC. Amino acids: CSVNTIGRQYF.

The chain recombines TRBV27 with TRBJ2-7; 7 bases fit TRBD1. CDR1 is MNHEY, CDR2 SMNVEV, per germline (reference sequence). V was clipped by 6 bases and J by 0 bases; unmatched bases: 8. This CDR3 contains 15 residues. DNA for the CDR3: TGTGCCAGCAGACAGACAGGGCCGGGCTCCTACGAGCAGTACTTC. This encodes CASRQTGPGSYEQYF.

The chain combines TRBV7-9 with TRBJ1-5, with D possibly TRBD1 on 5 matching bases. This CDR3 region has 14 residues. The germline V gene encodes CDR1 SEHNR and CDR2 FQNEAQ (reference sequence). The germline V and J ends were trimmed by 5 bases and 3 bases, with 11 bases remaining between them. CDR3 sequence: CASSPWGVNQPQHF. As DNA, the CDR3 is TGTGCCAGCAGCCCCTGGGGCGTCAATCAGCCCCAGCATTTT.

This clone was detected a few times. The chain combines TRBV30 with TRBJ2-4; the D is unclear. The CDR3 has 17 residues. V gave up 0 bases and J gave up 2 bases, with 17 bases separating them. Germline loops: CDR1 GTSNPN, CDR2 SVGIG (reference sequence). The CDR3: CAWSVVEGIGSKNIQYF. Here the CDR3 DNA reads TGTGCCTGGAGTGTAGTGGAAGGCATCGGGTCCAAAAACATTCAGTACTTC.

This clone appeared once. The chain uses TRBV29-1 and TRBJ2-6; 8 nucleotides line up with TRBD1. Germline V CDR1 and CDR2: SQVTM, ANQGSEA. With 4 bases clipped from V and 0 bases from J, the junction kept 5 bases outside the gene matches. This CDR3 contains 16 residues. The CDR3 DNA follows: TGCAGCGTTGGCTCAGGGGGCTTCTCTGGGGCCAACGTCCTGACTTTC. Translating gives CSVGSGGFSGANVLTF.

CDR3 nucleotides: TGTGCCAGTAGTGAGGGTACGGGATACGAGCAGTACTTC. The encoded protein is CASSEGTGYEQYF. The genes are TRBV19 and TRBJ2-7, with D tentatively TRBD2 (5 bases). The CDR3 runs 13 residues. The V end was cut by 5 bases, the J end by 4 bases, with 12 bases between. Looked up from germline, CDR1 is LNHDA and CDR2 is SQIVND (reference sequence).

The chain's CDR3 is CASSHGTVLDGYTF. The CDR3 nucleotides read TGTGCCAGCAGCCATGGGACAGTTTTGGATGGCTACACCTTC. This chain uses TRBV5-6 with TRBJ1-2; 7 bases are a match to TRBD1. Per the germline V gene, CDR1 is SGHDT and CDR2 is YYEEEE. This CDR3 spans 14 amino acids. J was trimmed by 6 bases and V by 4 bases; bases with no gene match: 9.

The DNA of the CDR3 is TGCGCCAGCAGTGCCGGGGGGAGCACCGGGGAGCTGTTTTTT. Translated, it gives CASSAGGSTGELFF. V usage is TRBV10-1 and J usage is TRBJ2-2; 7 bases are a match to TRBD2. V trimming: 4 bases; J trimming: 4 bases; junction bases outside the gene matches: 3. The CDR3 sequence is 14 residues long. Germline values: CDR1 WNHNN, CDR2 SYGVQD (reference sequence).

The V and J genes are TRBV12-5 and TRBJ1-1; 7 bases are shared with TRBD1. J lost 3 bases, V lost 6 bases, and 7 bases had no gene match. CDR3 length: 14 residues. CDR1 is LGHNT, CDR2 FRNRAP, per germline. The CDR3 bases are TGTGCTAGTGGGACAGGGATTCCGGACACTGAAGCTTTCTTT. Translation gives CASGTGIPDTEAFF. The complete variable domain, with remaining parts taken from reference TRBV12-5 and TRBJ1-1, reads DARVTQTPRHKVTEMGQEVTMRCQPILGHNTVFWYRQTMMQGLELLAYFRNRAPLDDSGMPKDRFSAEMPDATLATLKIQPSEPRDSAVYFCASGTGIPDTEAFFGQGTRLTVV.

The chain couples TRBV7-3 to TRBJ1-2, with D maybe TRBD1 (5 bases). The CDR3 spans 13 residues. Trimming pared 2 bases from V and 4 bases from J, leaving 8 bases between. CDR1 and CDR2 (germline): SGHTA, FQGTGA. In nucleotides, the CDR3 is TGTGCCAGCAGCTTACAGGGTTCCTATGGCTACACCTTC. Translation: CASSLQGSYGYTF.

V is TRBV6-5 and J is TRBJ1-6; 8 bases are a match to TRBD1. Germline trimming cut 0 bases from V and 3 bases from J; bases unmatched to any gene: 1. Germline CDR1 MNHEY, CDR2 SVGAGI. This CDR3 spans 16 amino acids. The CDR3 reads CASSYSTGGYNSPLHF. CDR3 bases: TGTGCCAGCAGTTACTCAACAGGGGGCTATAATTCACCCCTCCACTTT.

The rearrangement joins TRBV5-1 to TRBJ2-3; TRBD2 matches 9 bases. The CDR3 extends over 16 amino acids. Germline CDR1 and CDR2: SGHRS and YFSETQ. V lost 4 bases and J lost 0; bases outside the gene matches: 6. CDR3 bases: TGCGCCAGCAGCGCCGGGACTAGCAGTAGCACAGATACGCAGTATTTT. It specifies CASSAGTSSSTDTQYF.

The genes are TRBV19 and TRBJ2-5, with D possibly TRBD1 on 6 matching bases. V gave up 5 bases and J gave up 4 bases, with 8 bases separating them. This CDR3 region has 12 residues. Germline V gene lookup returns CDR1 LNHDA and CDR2 SQIVND (reference sequence). For the CDR3, the DNA is TGTGCCAGTAGTGGCAGGGGAGAGACCCAGTACTTC. This gives the protein CASSGRGETQYF.

The CDR3 is CASSQDQTDDEETQYF. The DNA of the CDR3 is TGTGCCAGCAGCCAAGATCAAACAGACGACGAAGAGACCCAGTACTTC. The V and J genes are TRBV3-1 (or the pseudogene TRBV3-2) and TRBJ2-5, with D uncertain. V lost 0 bases, J lost 3 bases, and 14 bases lay in between. Germline V gene lookup returns CDR1 LGHDT and CDR2 YNNKEL (reference sequence). There are 16 residues in the CDR3.

The chain combines TRBV2 with TRBJ2-2; the match to TRBD2 covers 8 bases. The CDR3 loop spans 14 amino acids. Per the germline V gene, CDR1 is SNHLY and CDR2 is FYNNEI. Trimming removed 7 bases from V and 7 bases from J; junction bases left unmatched: 8. CDR3: CASMRDAGGGELFF. The CDR3 DNA reads as TGTGCCAGCATGAGGGATGCGGGAGGCGGGGAGCTGTTTTTT.

The J gene is TRBJ2-7, the V gene TRBV14; the match to TRBD2 covers 10 bases. Germline CDR1 reads SGHDN; CDR2 reads FVKESK. V shed 4 bases, J shed 4 bases, and the junction held 4 bases outside the gene matches. The CDR3 sequence is 14 residues long. The CDR3 nucleotides are TGTGCCAGCAGCCGGACTAGCGGACGGTACGAGCAGTACTTC. It yields the protein CASSRTSGRYEQYF.

The J gene is TRBJ2-1, the V gene TRBV4-2; D might be TRBD2 (6 bases). This CDR3 is built from 14 residues. Germline V gene data show CDR1 as LGHNA and CDR2 as YNFKEQ. V lost 0 bases to trimming and J lost 16 bases, with 19 bases between them. In DNA form, the CDR3 reads TGTGCCAGCAGCCAAGATAAGCGGGCACCATCATCCTTCTTC. It encodes CASSQDKRAPSSFF.

J is TRBJ1-5 and V is TRBV6-6; no definite D call. The ends were cut back, 1 base at V and 4 bases at J, with 14 bases in the middle. CDR3 length: 16 residues. Germline CDR1 and CDR2: MNHNY and SVGAGI (reference sequence). CDR3 protein: CASSYWQTLENQPQHF. The CDR3 nucleotides read TGTGCCAGCAGTTACTGGCAAACCCTTGAAAATCAGCCCCAGCATTTT.

The chain joins TRBV5-1 to TRBJ2-7; a weak D match, TRBD1 (7 bases). CDR3 length: 20 residues. V was pared by 0 bases and J by 1 base, with 26 bases between. Germline V gene lookup returns CDR1 SGHRS and CDR2 YFSETQ. CDR3: CASSLVNQGGRGRASYEQYF. CDR3 sequence (DNA): TGCGCCAGCAGCTTGGTGAACCAGGGGGGACGCGGGCGAGCGTCCTACGAGCAGTACTTC.